This T cell receptor beta chain was recovered during a study of blood T cell repertoires in COVID-19. The overall study: Material from acute and convalescent COVID-19 was sourced from the United States, Italy and Spain. From T cells, B-cell-depleted T cells, or PBMCs came the material, which was cDNA or gDNA.

This CDR3 has 14 amino acids. V was shortened by 2 bases and J by 6 bases, with 14 bases between the two germline ends. Germline lookup yields CDR1 SGHDT and CDR2 YYEEEE. Per the original methods: It was from reference gene primer amplification that nucleated cell counts were estimated. The table came from immunoSEQ multiplex PCR; TCRdb's copy has only in-frame clones and leaves some out. V, J and clone size reflect that table, while D and trimming were determined from the DNA. Here the sample spans around 40,000 clones, 86% being singletons. The origin of this receptor is a man aged 60-69 years with active COVID-19. The chain employs TRBV5-6 and TRBJ1-1, with D hard to call. The sample was peripheral blood. CDR3 in DNA: TGTGCCAGCAGCTTCGGTGAGGGAACCGCTGAAGCTTTCTTT. It specifies CASSFGEGTAEAFF.